These 26 T cell receptor beta chains were all obtained from the same sample, sequenced in a study of T cells expressing NK-cell markers. No DNA is given; TCRdb re-called the 5' RACE reads and lists each CDR3 protein once. Its table lists some 440,000 distinct CDR3 sequences. Input material: blood T cells: a sorted CD56 or NKG2C T cell subset, CD4+ or CD8+ T cells, or bulk PBMC T cells (not recorded which). The origin of the receptors is a woman aged 50 to 60 in good health.

V gene TRBV20-1 combines with J gene TRBJ2-1; there is no DNA to check the TCRdb D call of TRBD2. This CDR3 region has 16 residues. The germline gives CDR1 DFQATT, CDR2 SNEGSKA (reference sequence). The CDR3 region is CSARDAGGRRNNEQFF.

The chain has TRBV27 and TRBJ2-1; the D call of TRBD1 rests on TCRdb alone, since no DNA is present to check it. This CDR3 comprises 15 residues. Per the germline V gene, CDR1 is MNHEY and CDR2 is SMNVEV (reference sequence). CDR3 region: CASSPRTGGVNEQFF.

V usage is TRBV5-1 and J usage is TRBJ2-5; lacking DNA, the TRBD1 call made by TCRdb goes unchecked. The CDR3 is 14 residues long. CDR1 is SGHRS and CDR2 is YFSETQ in the germline V gene. CDR3: CASSPDRGEETQYF.

The chain has TRBV5-1 and TRBJ1-5; TCRdb proposes TRBD1, but this gene call is untestable without DNA. Germline loops: CDR1 SGHRS, CDR2 YFSETQ. This CDR3 spans 15 amino acids. CDR3 sequence reads: CASRSGTGGIQPQHF. Filled out from reference TRBV5-1 and TRBJ1-5, the complete variable domain reads KAGVTQTPRYLIKTRGQQVTLSCSPISGHRSVSWYQQTPGQGLQFLFEYFSETQRNKGNFPGRFSGRQFSNSRSEMNVSTLELGDSALYLCASRSGTGGIQPQHFGDGTRLSIL.

This sequence joins TRBV5-6 and TRBJ2-5; without DNA, the TCRdb call of TRBD2 cannot be checked. This CDR3 has 15 residues. Germline CDR1 and CDR2: SGHDT and YYEEEE. CDR3 in amino acids: CASSLDSGRGETQYF.

This sequence joins TRBV11-2 and TRBJ2-3; the TCRdb call, TRBD2, lacks DNA for checking. Germline V gives CDR1 SGHAT, CDR2 FQNNGV. The length of the CDR3 is 14 residues. The CDR3 sequence: CASSSRDSTDTQYF.

The rearrangement joins TRBV18 to TRBJ2-5; TCRdb picks TRBD2, but there is no DNA to check that call. This CDR3 has 17 residues. Germline CDR1 is KGHSH and CDR2 is LQKENI. Here the CDR3 reads CASSPTPGLAGGETQYF.

This chain uses TRBV20-1 with TRBJ1-4. CDR3 length: 12 residues. Germline V gene data show CDR1 as DFQATT and CDR2 as SNEGSKA (reference sequence). The CDR3 loop reads CCAREGFEKLFF.

The chain joins TRBV20-1 to TRBJ1-4; TCRdb's D call, TRBD1, is unchecked because there is no DNA. The CDR3 sequence is 18 residues long. Per the germline V gene, CDR1 is DFQATT and CDR2 is SNEGSKA (reference sequence). The CDR3 protein is CSARDILDSLSTNEKLFF.

The rearrangement uses TRBV28 and TRBJ1-5. Germline values: CDR1 MDHEN, CDR2 SYDVKM. CDR3 length: 14 amino acids. CDR3 region: CASSSGRGNRPQHF.

The V and J genes are TRBV10-3 and TRBJ2-1; TCRdb names TRBD2, which stays unverified in the absence of DNA. CDR3 length: 15 residues. CDR1 ENHRY and CDR2 SYGVKD come from the germline V gene. CDR3 amino acids: CAIRAGGPLFVEQFF.

V usage is TRBV6-5 and J usage is TRBJ2-5; absent DNA, TCRdb's TRBD1 call cannot be checked. The CDR3 has 14 amino acids. CDR1 and CDR2 from the germline V gene are MNHEY and SVGAGI. The CDR3 here is CASKARGGVETQYF.

The gene calls are TRBV5-1 and TRBJ1-5. The CDR3 totals 11 residues. Germline V gene data show CDR1 as SGHRS and CDR2 as YFSETQ. The CDR3 loop reads CASSLDQPQHF.

The rearrangement links TRBV7-9 to TRBJ2-3; TCRdb calls TRBD2, which cannot be checked without DNA. CDR3 size: 15 residues. Per the germline V gene, CDR1 is SEHNR and CDR2 is FQNEAQ (reference sequence). The CDR3 here is CASSGRGSSADTQYF. Based on the CDR3 plus reference TRBV7-9 and TRBJ2-3, the full variable domain is DTGVSQNPRHKITKRGQNVTFRCDPISEHNRLYWYRQTLGQGPEFLTYFQNEAQLEKSRLLSDRFSAERPKGSFSTLEIQRTEQGDSAMYLCASSGRGSSADTQYFGPGTRLTVL.

The rearrangement links TRBV7-8 to TRBJ2-3; TCRdb returns TRBD1, unconfirmable since there is no DNA. In germline, CDR1 is SGHVS, CDR2 FQNEAQ. The CDR3 is 12 residues long. The CDR3 protein is CASSGGRYTQYF.

The rearrangement uses TRBV29-1 and TRBJ2-3. The CDR3 runs to 11 residues. Germline V gene sequence: CDR1 SQVTM, CDR2 ANQGSEA. CDR3 sequence: CSVEDPDTQYF.

The chain recombines TRBV20-1 with TRBJ2-2; TCRdb indicates TRBD1, and absent DNA this call remains unverified. The CDR3 runs to 15 residues. Germline V gene sequence: CDR1 DFQATT, CDR2 SNEGSKA (reference sequence). CDR3 protein: CSARKTGRDTGELFF.

The V and J genes are TRBV27 and TRBJ1-6; TCRdb's D call, TRBD1, is unchecked because there is no DNA. The CDR3 covers 16 residues. Germline V gene data show CDR1 as MNHEY and CDR2 as SMNVEV (reference sequence). The CDR3 spells CASSLSDRAGNSPLHF.

This chain connects TRBV5-1 to TRBJ2-1; lacking DNA, the TRBD2 call made by TCRdb goes unchecked. The germline CDR1 and CDR2 sequences are SGHRS and YFSETQ. CDR3 size: 16 residues. The CDR3 region is CASSVSGLAGRNEQFF.

The V call is TRBV5-6, the J call TRBJ2-2; TCRdb gives TRBD1 as the D gene, but with no DNA this cannot be confirmed. Germline-derived CDR1 and CDR2 are SGHDT and YYEEEE. The CDR3 covers 15 residues. The CDR3 spells CASNRWGADTGELFF.

The chain joins TRBV15 to TRBJ2-5; TCRdb's D call, TRBD2, is unchecked because there is no DNA. The germline V gene encodes CDR1 LNHNV and CDR2 YYDKDF (reference sequence). This CDR3 has 16 residues. The CDR3 loop reads CATSKESGRAGETQYF.

The chain's CDR3 is CASRLLVVDTQYF. This chain uses TRBV11-2 with TRBJ2-3. The CDR3 has 13 amino acids. Germline lookup yields CDR1 SGHAT and CDR2 FQNNGV.

The chain is built from TRBV15 and TRBJ2-2; no DNA is available, so the TRBD2 call from TCRdb remains unchecked. CDR1 LNHNV and CDR2 YYDKDF come from the germline V gene (reference sequence). The CDR3 consists of 17 residues. The CDR3 sequence is CATSREVGRAVTGELFF.

CDR3 sequence reads: CASSLRQGASNQPQHF. V is TRBV12-3 or TRBV12-4 and J is TRBJ1-5; the D call from TCRdb, TRBD1, cannot be confirmed without DNA. The CDR3 runs to 16 residues.

The J gene is TRBJ2-7, the V gene TRBV6-5; TCRdb outputs TRBD1, but without DNA this stays unchecked. Germline V gene data show CDR1 as MNHEY and CDR2 as SVGAGI. The CDR3 is 13 residues long. The CDR3 here is CASRSQGVGEQYF.

The chain carries TRBV3-1 and TRBJ2-1; the TCRdb D gene call, TRBD1, has no DNA to confirm it. The CDR3 spans 16 residues. Per the germline V gene, CDR1 is LGHDT and CDR2 is YNNKEL (reference sequence). The CDR3 spells CASSLIAGLGGHEQFF.